This T cell receptor (beta chain) was recovered during a study of blood T cell repertoires in COVID-19. Study as a whole: PBMCs, B-cell-depleted T cells, or T cells provided the cDNA or gDNA that made up the material.

Data came from immunoSEQ multiplex PCR; TCRdb stores just in-frame clones and leaves some out. The sample carries more than 100,000 clones, almost 85% recorded once. The CDR3 contains 16 residues. CDR1 is SNHLY, CDR2 FYNNEI, per germline. V shed 3 bases and J shed 5 bases, with 19 bases lying between them. This sequence joins TRBV2 and TRBJ2-5, with a weak D call TRBD2 (7 bases). Input material: peripheral blood. This sequence was found in a woman under 40 who had recovered from COVID-19. The CDR3 DNA follows: TGTGCCAGCAGTGAGGGATCGGGGAGGGGGTCCGAGACCCAGTACTTC. Translated: CASSEGSGRGSETQYF.